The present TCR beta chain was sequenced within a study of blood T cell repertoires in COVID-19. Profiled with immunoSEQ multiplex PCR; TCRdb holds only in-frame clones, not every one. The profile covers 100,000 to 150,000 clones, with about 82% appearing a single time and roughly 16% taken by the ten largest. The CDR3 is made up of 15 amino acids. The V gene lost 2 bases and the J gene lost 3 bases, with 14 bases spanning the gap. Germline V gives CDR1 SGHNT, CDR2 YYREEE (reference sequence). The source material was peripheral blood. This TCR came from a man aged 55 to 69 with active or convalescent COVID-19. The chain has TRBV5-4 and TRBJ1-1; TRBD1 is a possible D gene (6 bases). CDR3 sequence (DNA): TGTGCCAGCAGCTTAATTACAGGGTTGTACACTGAAGCTTTCTTT. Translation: CASSLITGLYTEAFF.